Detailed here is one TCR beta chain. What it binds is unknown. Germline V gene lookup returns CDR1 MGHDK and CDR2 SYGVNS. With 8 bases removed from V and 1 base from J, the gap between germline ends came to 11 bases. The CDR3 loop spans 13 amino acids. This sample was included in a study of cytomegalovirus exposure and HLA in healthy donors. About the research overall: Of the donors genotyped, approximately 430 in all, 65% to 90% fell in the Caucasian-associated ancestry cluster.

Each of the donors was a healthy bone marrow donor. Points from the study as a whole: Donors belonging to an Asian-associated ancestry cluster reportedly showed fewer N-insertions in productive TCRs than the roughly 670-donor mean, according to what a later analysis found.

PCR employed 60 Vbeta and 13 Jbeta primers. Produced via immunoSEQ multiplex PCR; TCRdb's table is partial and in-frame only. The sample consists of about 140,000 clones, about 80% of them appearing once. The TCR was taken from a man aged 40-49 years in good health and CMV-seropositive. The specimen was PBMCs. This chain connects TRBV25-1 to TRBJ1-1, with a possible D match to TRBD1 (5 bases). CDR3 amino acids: CASQVTANTEAFF. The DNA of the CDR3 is TGTGCCAGCCAAGTGACAGCGAACACTGAAGCTTTCTTT.